Listed here are 25 T cell receptor beta chains from one sample, sequenced in a study of T cells in women clearing cervical HPV infection. TCRdb's copy holds only in-frame clones and misses some; the assay was immunoSEQ multiplex PCR. Across 36,000 or so clones, the top ten clones capture around 1.7% of the sample. The specimen sequenced was blood buffy coat. The source of these receptors is a woman between 18 and 75 years old with a cervical HPV16 infection that either progressed to CIN3+ or cleared (not recorded which).

A remark on this clone: Read coverage stops 3 residues before the CDR3 terminus; the germline J gene supplies the remainder. This chain uses TRBV5-8 with TRBJ2-7; D unclear. This CDR3 region has 11 residues. Germline assignment: CDR1 SGHTS and CDR2 YDEGEE. The V and J ends lost 4 bases and 6 bases respectively, with 8 bases between them. The CDR3 bases that were read are TGTGCCAGCAGCCCCCATAGCGAG. Translation: CASSPHSE. The CDR3, in full, reads CASSPHSEQYF.

Concerning this clone itself: Sequencing ends 3 residues short of the CDR3 end; the germline J gene provides the rest. This rearrangement joins TRBV25-1 to TRBJ2-3; D gene uncertain. The V and J ends lost 5 bases and 1 base respectively, with 10 bases between them. Germline loops: CDR1 MGHDK, CDR2 SYGVNS. This CDR3 is 14 amino acids long. Incomplete CDR3 DNA: TGTGCCAGCAGTCCTAAGCTCGGCACAGATACG. This translates into CASSPKLGTDT. The entire CDR3 protein reads CASSPKLGTDTQYF. Together with reference TRBV25-1 and TRBJ2-3, the CDR3 gives the full variable domain: EADIYQTPRYLVIGTGKKITLECSQTMGHDKMYWYQQDPGMELHLIHYSYGVNSTEKGDLSSESTVSRIRTEHFPLTLESARPSHTSQYLCASSPKLGTDTQYFGPGTRLTVL.

Comments on this clone: The missing CDR3 end, 3 residues past where the read stops, is filled in from the germline J gene. The rearrangement joins TRBV2 to TRBJ1-2, with TRBD1 as a possible D gene (6 bases). This CDR3 has 13 amino acids. V was trimmed by 9 bases and J by 0 bases, leaving 11 bases between them. Germline CDR1 is SNHLY and CDR2 is FYNNEI. The sequenced part of the CDR3 DNA is TGTGCCAGGTTACAGGGACCTAACTATGGC. Residues: CARLQGPNYG. The complete CDR3 reads CARLQGPNYGYTF.

Of note for this clone: The read falls 3 residues short of the CDR3 end, and the missing part is taken from the germline J gene. The V gene is TRBV5-1, the J gene TRBJ2-7, with D perhaps TRBD2 (5 bases). Looked up from germline, CDR1 is SGHRS and CDR2 is YFSETQ. The CDR3 extends over 14 amino acids. Trimming pared 3 bases from V and 4 bases from J, leaving 14 bases between. The CDR3 DNA, read in part, is TGCGCCAGCAGCTACACCCTCGGGGATTACGAG. The encoded protein is CASSYTLGDYE. The full CDR3 protein is CASSYTLGDYEQYF.

In the case of this clone: The read stops 3 residues short of the end of the CDR3; the missing end is completed from the germline J gene. The chain couples TRBV7-3 to TRBJ2-2, with a possible D match to TRBD1 (6 bases). CDR1 and CDR2 (germline): SGHTA, FQGTGA. The CDR3 totals 15 residues. The sequenced CDR3 bases are TGTGCCAGCAGCCCCGATCACAGGGCTGGTTCACCG. Amino acid sequence: CASSPDHRAGSP. The whole CDR3 region reads CASSPDHRAGSPLFF. Together with reference TRBV7-3 and TRBJ2-2, the CDR3 gives the full variable domain: GAGVSQTPSNKVTEKGKYVELRCDPISGHTALYWYRQSLGQGPEFLIYFQGTGAADDSGLPNDRFFAVRPEGSVSTLKIQRTERGDSAVYLCASSPDHRAGSPLFFGEGSRLTVL.

Points on this clone: The CDR3 end falls 3 residues outside the read, so it is completed with the germline J gene. This rearrangement joins TRBV19 to TRBJ2-1; D is perhaps TRBD1 (5 bases). V shed 9 bases and J shed 6 bases, with 21 bases lying between them. The V gene's germline CDR1 is LNHDA and CDR2 SQIVND (reference sequence). The CDR3 covers 15 residues. CDR3 amino acids: CARWFAGFWANEQFF. Partial CDR3 DNA: TGTGCCAGATGGTTCGCAGGGTTCTGGGCCAATGAG.

Concerning this clone: The read terminates 3 residues before the CDR3 end, so the remaining end is supplied by the germline J gene. The V call is TRBV27, the J call TRBJ2-3; 11 bases are a match to TRBD2. The CDR3 extends over 16 amino acids. CDR1 is MNHEY and CDR2 is SMNVEV in the germline V gene (reference sequence). J lost 2 bases, V lost 7 bases, and 8 bases had no gene match. The sequenced CDR3 bases are TGTGCCAGCAAGAACTTAGCGGGGGGGCTCACAGATACG. Protein: CASKNLAGGLTDT. The full CDR3 protein is CASKNLAGGLTDTQYF.

To note about this clone: The read terminates 3 residues before the CDR3 end, so the remaining end is supplied by the germline J gene. The J gene is TRBJ1-2, the V gene TRBV7-2; 7 bases align to TRBD1. The ends lost 4 bases at V and 3 bases at J; junction bases unmatched: 5. This CDR3 has 14 residues. Germline V lookup: CDR1 SGHTA, CDR2 FQGNSA. Incomplete CDR3 DNA: TGTGCCAGCAGCTACGCCGGGACAGACTATGGC. This sequence encodes CASSYAGTDYG. The whole CDR3 is CASSYAGTDYGYTF.

Points on this clone: The CDR3 is cut off 3 residues early in the read; its end comes from the germline J gene. The chain is built from TRBV19 and TRBJ1-2; D may be TRBD1 (5 bases). Looked up from germline, CDR1 is LNHDA and CDR2 is SQIVND (reference sequence). The CDR3 is 16 residues long. CDR3 amino acids: CASRNPRDYLTNDYTF. CDR3 DNA (partial): TGTGCCAGTAGAAACCCCCGGGACTACCTTACCAATGAC.

Of note for this clone: Read sequence stops 3 residues before the CDR3 end, and the germline J gene provides the missing end. The chain uses TRBV20-1 and TRBJ1-5; no clear D gene. V was trimmed by 6 bases and J by 4 bases, leaving 4 bases between them. The CDR3 covers 10 residues. The V gene's germline CDR1 is DFQATT and CDR2 SNEGSKA (reference sequence). CDR3 sequence reads: CSAQNQPQHF. The DNA read from the CDR3 is TGCAGTGCCCAGAATCAGCCC.

About this clone itself: The CDR3 goes on 3 residues after the read ends, and that part is filled in from the germline J gene. This rearrangement joins TRBV9 to TRBJ2-3; TRBD2 aligns across 9 bases. This CDR3 has 15 residues. CDR1 SGDLS and CDR2 YYNGEE come from the germline V gene. Here the CDR3 reads CASSVVSGGGETQYF. CDR3 DNA (partial): TGTGCCAGCAGCGTAGTTAGCGGGGGCGGGGAGACG.

Regarding this clone: The sequence runs out 3 residues before the end of the CDR3; the remainder is reconstructed from the germline J gene. This sequence joins TRBV2 and TRBJ2-2; the match to TRBD1 covers 9 bases. The germline V gene encodes CDR1 SNHLY and CDR2 FYNNEI. The CDR3 spans 15 residues. The covered CDR3 bases are TGTGCCAGCAGCGAACAGGGGGCGCCGAGTGAAAAG. This gives the protein CASSEQGAPSEK. In full, the CDR3 reads CASSEQGAPSEKLFF.

With regard to this clone: The missing CDR3 end, 3 residues past where the read stops, is filled in from the germline J gene. This chain connects TRBV5-1 to TRBJ2-5, with 7 bases aligning to TRBD2. CDR3 length: 16 residues. Germline lookup yields CDR1 SGHRS and CDR2 YFSETQ. V lost 1 base, J lost 3 bases, and 9 bases stayed unmatched. The CDR3 sequence: CASSLLPRLAEETQYF. CDR3 bases read: TGCGCCAGCAGCTTGCTGCCAAGACTAGCAGAAGAGACC.

Concerning this clone itself: The read ends 3 residues shy of where the CDR3 ends; the end is completed using the germline J gene. The V gene is TRBV7-9, the J gene TRBJ1-2; TRBD1 is a possible D gene (6 bases). The CDR3 is 15 amino acids. Germline V gives CDR1 SEHNR, CDR2 FQNEAQ (reference sequence). Incomplete CDR3 DNA: TGTGCCAGCAGCACCCCCGGGGGGGGCCCGAGGGGC. Amino acid sequence: CASSTPGGGPRG. The entire CDR3 reads CASSTPGGGPRGYTF.

The CDR3 sequence is CASSSERYEKLFF. The part of the CDR3 DNA that was read is TGCGCCAGCAGCTCGGAGCGGTACGAAAAA. The chain combines TRBV5-1 with TRBJ1-4; D is uncertain. With the read ending 3 residues before the CDR3 end, the germline J gene is used to fill in that end. The CDR3 is made up of 13 amino acids. Germline V gene sequence: CDR1 SGHRS, CDR2 YFSETQ. V was pared by 3 bases and J by 8 bases, with 11 bases between.

As regards this clone: The read finishes 3 residues shy of the CDR3 end, and the germline J gene is used to complete it. The V gene is TRBV19, the J gene TRBJ1-5, with D maybe TRBD1 (5 bases). The CDR3 loop spans 14 amino acids. V gave up 2 bases and J gave up 0 bases, with 5 bases separating them. The germline V gene encodes CDR1 LNHDA and CDR2 SQIVND (reference sequence). CDR3 DNA, as far as it was read: TGTGCCAGTAGTATACAGGGTAGCAATCAGCCC. Protein: CASSIQGSNQP. The CDR3 in full is CASSIQGSNQPQHF.

About this clone itself: The observed sequence ends 3 residues before the CDR3 terminus, with the missing tail filled in from the germline J gene. The J gene is TRBJ1-2, the V gene TRBV30; no clear D gene. The CDR3 runs 11 residues. Germline loops: CDR1 GTSNPN, CDR2 SVGIG (reference sequence). The sequenced CDR3 bases are TGTGCCTGGAGGATCTCCTACGAC. This translates into CAWRISYD. The entire CDR3 protein reads CAWRISYDYTF.

Of note for this clone: Read data end 3 residues before the CDR3 end; the end is taken from the germline J gene. In the same sample, other DNA sequences code for this CDR3. The J gene is TRBJ1-3, the V gene TRBV30; D is uncertain. The CDR3 has 14 residues. V was clipped by 3 bases and J by 4 bases, with 13 bases between them. Germline lookup yields CDR1 GTSNPN and CDR2 SVGIG (reference sequence). The CDR3 sequence is CAWRGIRPGNTIYF. CDR3 DNA, as far as it was read: TGTGCCTGGAGGGGTATCAGGCCCGGAAACACC.

A remark on this clone: Read data end 3 residues before the CDR3 end; the end is taken from the germline J gene. This chain joins TRBV6-2 or TRBV6-3 and TRBJ1-5; 7 bases align to TRBD1. Trimming removed 4 bases from V and 8 bases from J; junction bases left unmatched: 11. Germline values: CDR1 MNHEY, CDR2 SVGEGT. The CDR3 is 15 residues long. This CDR3 is CASSSADRSMEPQHF. CDR3 DNA, as far as it was read: TGTGCCAGCAGTTCAGCGGACAGGTCTATGGAGCCC.

Regarding this clone: The CDR3 extends 3 residues past the end of the read, so its final part is completed from the germline J gene. The chain links TRBV20-1 to TRBJ2-3; no reliable D call. V lost 1 base, J lost 1 base, and 9 bases lay in between. CDR1 and CDR2 (germline): DFQATT, SNEGSKA (reference sequence). The CDR3 runs 14 residues. The covered CDR3 bases are TGCAGTGCTAGAGTTAGGGCAGGCACAGATACG. Its translation: CSARVRAGTDT. The entire CDR3 protein reads CSARVRAGTDTQYF.

As to this clone: The CDR3 end is not reached by the read, which stops 3 residues before it; the germline J gene fills it in. J is TRBJ1-6 and V is TRBV19; 7 nucleotides align to TRBD1. Trimming at V came to 6 bases and at J to 8 bases, leaving 4 bases not matched to a gene. Germline V gives CDR1 LNHDA, CDR2 SQIVND (reference sequence). This CDR3 contains 13 residues. The covered CDR3 bases are TGTGCCAGTAGCCCTGACAGGGATTCACCC. Protein: CASSPDRDSP. The full CDR3 sequence reads CASSPDRDSPLHF.

Of note for this clone: A read error may produce the germline difference seen at one junction end. Sequencing ends 3 residues short of the CDR3 end; the germline J gene provides the rest. The J gene is TRBJ2-7, the V gene TRBV7-7, with D tentatively TRBD1 (5 bases). Germline CDR1 and CDR2: SSHAT and FNYEAQ (reference sequence). The CDR3 spans 13 residues. The CDR3 region is CASSKDNSYEQYF. Incomplete CDR3 DNA: TGTGCTAGCAGCAAGGACAATTCCTACGAG.

Concerning this clone: Coverage ceases 3 residues before the CDR3 finishes, and the germline J gene fills in the end. This chain joins TRBV7-3 and TRBJ2-1; D unresolved. With 0 bases removed from V and 8 bases from J, the gap between germline ends came to 8 bases. Germline CDR1 is SGHTA and CDR2 is FQGTGA. The CDR3 extends over 13 amino acids. Partial CDR3 DNA: TGTGCCAGCAGCTTAACACACAACCATGAG. Encoded protein: CASSLTHNHE. The entire CDR3 reads CASSLTHNHEQFF. Full variable domain (remainder filled in from reference TRBV7-3 and TRBJ2-1): GAGVSQTPSNKVTEKGKYVELRCDPISGHTALYWYRQSLGQGPEFLIYFQGTGAADDSGLPNDRFFAVRPEGSVSTLKIQRTERGDSAVYLCASSLTHNHEQFFGPGTRLTVL.

With regard to this clone: The read terminates 3 residues before the CDR3 end, so the remaining end is supplied by the germline J gene. The chain uses TRBV18 and TRBJ2-3, with TRBD1 matching over 7 bases. The CDR3 totals 14 residues. Per germline, CDR1 KGHSH and CDR2 LQKENI. The CDR3 loop reads CASSPNEGAQPQYF. The part of the CDR3 DNA that was read is TGTGCCAGCTCACCGAACGAGGGGGCCCAGCCG.

Details on this clone: The read comes to an end 3 residues before the CDR3 does, leaving the germline J gene to fill in the end. The chain is built from TRBV19 and TRBJ2-1; D unclear. The CDR3 is 14 amino acids. The germline V gene has CDR1 LNHDA and CDR2 SQIVND (reference sequence). V lost 4 bases and J 6 bases, leaving 13 bases between the germline ends. Partial CDR3 DNA: TGTGCCAGTAGTACCCTGAGTAGGGTCAATGAG. As protein: CASSTLSRVNE. The full CDR3 sequence reads CASSTLSRVNEQFF.